This T cell receptor beta chain was found in a study of shared clonotypes between healthy human individuals. General study findings and limits: The study generally estimated greater richness for naive than memory subsets.

Regarding this clone: Its antigen is undetermined.

The table came from immunoSEQ multiplex PCR; TCRdb's copy has only in-frame clones and leaves some out. The repertoire has about a million clones, roughly 80% of them found once; the top ten carry approximately 0.95%. Germline V gene sequence: CDR1 MDHEN, CDR2 SYDVKM. Trimming took off 7 bases at V and 9 bases at J, with 31 bases between the two ends. The CDR3 covers 17 residues. The receptor's source is a man younger than 35 in good health. Some clones in this sample may be carry-over from other donors' samples. Sequences were obtained from memory CD4+ T cells from PBMCs. As to subset: CD45RA-negative fraction. This chain links TRBV28 with TRBJ2-7; the D gene is possibly TRBD2 (6 bases). The CDR3 DNA reads as TGTGCCAGCACCTTGGGGGGTGGAGGGACCCCCCCCCACGGGCAGTACTTC. As protein: CASTLGGGGTPPHGQYF.